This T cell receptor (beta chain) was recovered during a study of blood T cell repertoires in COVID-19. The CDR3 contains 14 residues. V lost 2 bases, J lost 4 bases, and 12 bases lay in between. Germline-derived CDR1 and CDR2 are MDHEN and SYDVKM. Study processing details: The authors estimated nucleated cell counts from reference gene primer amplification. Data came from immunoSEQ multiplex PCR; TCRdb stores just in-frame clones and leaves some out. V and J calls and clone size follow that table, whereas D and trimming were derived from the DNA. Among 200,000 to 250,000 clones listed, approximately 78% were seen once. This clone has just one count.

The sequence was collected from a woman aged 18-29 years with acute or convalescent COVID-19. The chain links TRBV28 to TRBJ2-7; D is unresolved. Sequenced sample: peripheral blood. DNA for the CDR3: TGTGCCAGCAGTTTAGGGCAGGAAAGATACGAGCAGTACTTC. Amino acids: CASSLGQERYEQYF.